This TCR beta chain comes out of a study of blood T cell repertoires in COVID-19. Study-level background: The study drew acute and convalescent COVID-19 samples from the United States, Italy and Spain. T cells, B-cell-depleted T cells, or PBMCs provided the cDNA or gDNA that served as material.

Authors' analysis steps: Quantification of nucleated cells was approximated via reference gene primer amplification. TCRdb's table, derived via immunoSEQ multiplex PCR, lists solely in-frame clones and lacks some. Clone size and V and J calls were adopted from that table, with D and trimming inferred from the DNA. This sample has approximately 150,000 clones, with roughly 80% found just once. The CDR3 has 16 residues. The V gene's germline CDR1 is MNHEY and CDR2 SVGAGI. With 2 bases removed from V and 1 base from J, the gap between germline ends came to 12 bases. The receptor comes from an older man with active or convalescent COVID-19. The sequencing sample was made of peripheral blood. The rearrangement links TRBV6-5 to TRBJ2-1, with TRBD2 as a possible D gene (6 bases). CDR3 in DNA: TGTGCCAGCAGTTACGACGCCCGGGGGTCCTACAATGAGCAGTTCTTC. Its translation is CASSYDARGSYNEQFF.